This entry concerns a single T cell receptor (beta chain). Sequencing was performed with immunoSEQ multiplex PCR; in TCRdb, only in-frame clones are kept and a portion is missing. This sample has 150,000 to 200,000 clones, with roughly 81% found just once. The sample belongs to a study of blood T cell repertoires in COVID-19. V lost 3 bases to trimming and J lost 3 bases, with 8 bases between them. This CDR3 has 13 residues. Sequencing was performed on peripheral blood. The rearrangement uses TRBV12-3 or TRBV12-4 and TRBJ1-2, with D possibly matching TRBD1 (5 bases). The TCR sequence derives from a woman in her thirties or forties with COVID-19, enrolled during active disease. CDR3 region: CASSFGRDYGYTF. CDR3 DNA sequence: TGTGCCAGCAGTTTCGGCAGGGACTATGGCTACACCTTC.